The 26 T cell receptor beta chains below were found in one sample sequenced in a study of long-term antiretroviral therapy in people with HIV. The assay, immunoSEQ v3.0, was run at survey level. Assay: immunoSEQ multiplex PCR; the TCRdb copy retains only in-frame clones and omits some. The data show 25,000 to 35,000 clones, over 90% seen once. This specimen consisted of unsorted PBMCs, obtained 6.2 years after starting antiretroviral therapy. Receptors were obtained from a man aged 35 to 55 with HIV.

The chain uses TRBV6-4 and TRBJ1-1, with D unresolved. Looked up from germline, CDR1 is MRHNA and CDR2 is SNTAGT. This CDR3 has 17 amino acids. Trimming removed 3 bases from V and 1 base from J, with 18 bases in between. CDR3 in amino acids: CASSDRLGPGRNTEAFF. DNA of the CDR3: TGTGCCAGCAGTGATAGACTCGGCCCAGGTAGGAACACTGAAGCTTTCTTT.

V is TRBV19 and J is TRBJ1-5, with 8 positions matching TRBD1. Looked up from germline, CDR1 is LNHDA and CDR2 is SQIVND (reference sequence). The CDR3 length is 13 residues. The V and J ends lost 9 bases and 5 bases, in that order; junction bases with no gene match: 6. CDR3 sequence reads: CASEDREHQPQHF. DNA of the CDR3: TGTGCCAGCGAGGACAGGGAGCATCAGCCCCAGCATTTT. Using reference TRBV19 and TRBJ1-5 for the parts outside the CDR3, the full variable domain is DGGITQSPKYLFRKEGQNVTLSCEQNLNHDAMYWYRQDPGQGLRLIYYSQIVNDFQKGDIAEGYSVSREKKESFPLTVTSAQKNPTAFYLCASEDREHQPQHFGDGTRLSIL.

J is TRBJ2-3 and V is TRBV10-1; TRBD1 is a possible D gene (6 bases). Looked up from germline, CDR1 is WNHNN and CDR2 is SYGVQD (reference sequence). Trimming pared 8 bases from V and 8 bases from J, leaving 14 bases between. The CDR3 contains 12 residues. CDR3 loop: CASGNGRGTQYF. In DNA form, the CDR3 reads TGCGCCAGCGGGAACGGCAGGGGTACGCAGTATTTT.

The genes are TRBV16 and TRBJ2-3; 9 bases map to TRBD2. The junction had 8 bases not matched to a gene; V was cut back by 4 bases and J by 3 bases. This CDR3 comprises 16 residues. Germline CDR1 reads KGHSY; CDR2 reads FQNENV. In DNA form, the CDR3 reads TGTGCCAGCAGCCGAGTTCCTAGCGGGAAAACAGATACGCAGTATTTT. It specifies CASSRVPSGKTDTQYF.

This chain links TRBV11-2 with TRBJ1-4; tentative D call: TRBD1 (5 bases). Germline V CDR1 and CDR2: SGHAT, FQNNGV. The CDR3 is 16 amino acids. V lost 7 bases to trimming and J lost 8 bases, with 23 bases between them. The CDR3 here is CASTRPQSGTDEKLFF. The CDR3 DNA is TGTGCCAGCACCCGACCACAATCCGGGACTGACGAAAAACTGTTTTTT. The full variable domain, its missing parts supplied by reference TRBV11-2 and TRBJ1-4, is EAGVAQSPRYKIIEKRQSVAFWCNPISGHATLYWYQQILGQGPKLLIQFQNNGVVDDSQLPKDRFSAERLKGVDSTLKIQPAKLEDSAVYLCASTRPQSGTDEKLFFGSGTQLSVL.

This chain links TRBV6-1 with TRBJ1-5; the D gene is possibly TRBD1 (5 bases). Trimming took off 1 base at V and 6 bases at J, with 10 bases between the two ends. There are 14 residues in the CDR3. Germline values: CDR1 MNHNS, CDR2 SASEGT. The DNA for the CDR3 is TGTGCCAGCAGTGAAGGGACATTTTCTCAGCCCCAGCATTTT. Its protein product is CASSEGTFSQPQHF.

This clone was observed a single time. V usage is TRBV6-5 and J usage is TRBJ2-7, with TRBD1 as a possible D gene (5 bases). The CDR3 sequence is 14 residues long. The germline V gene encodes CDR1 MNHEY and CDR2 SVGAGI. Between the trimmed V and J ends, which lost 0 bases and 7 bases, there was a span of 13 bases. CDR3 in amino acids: CASSYSTVEVEQYF. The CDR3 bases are TGTGCCAGCAGTTACTCGACAGTGGAAGTGGAGCAGTACTTC.

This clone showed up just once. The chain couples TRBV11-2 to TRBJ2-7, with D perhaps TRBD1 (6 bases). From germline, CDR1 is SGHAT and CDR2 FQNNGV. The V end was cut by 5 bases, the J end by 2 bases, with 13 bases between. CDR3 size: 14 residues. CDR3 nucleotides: TGTGCCAGCAGCCTATCACAGGGAACCTACGAGCAGTACTTC. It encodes CASSLSQGTYEQYF. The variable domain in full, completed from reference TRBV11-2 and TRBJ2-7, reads EAGVAQSPRYKIIEKRQSVAFWCNPISGHATLYWYQQILGQGPKLLIQFQNNGVVDDSQLPKDRFSAERLKGVDSTLKIQPAKLEDSAVYLCASSLSQGTYEQYFGPGTRLTVT.

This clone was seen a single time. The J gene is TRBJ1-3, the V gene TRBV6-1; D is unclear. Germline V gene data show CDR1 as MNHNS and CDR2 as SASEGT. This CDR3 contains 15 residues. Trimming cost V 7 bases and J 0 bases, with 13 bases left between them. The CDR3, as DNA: TGTGCCAGCACCCTCGGAACCAGCTCTGGAAACACCATATATTTT. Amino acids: CASTLGTSSGNTIYF.

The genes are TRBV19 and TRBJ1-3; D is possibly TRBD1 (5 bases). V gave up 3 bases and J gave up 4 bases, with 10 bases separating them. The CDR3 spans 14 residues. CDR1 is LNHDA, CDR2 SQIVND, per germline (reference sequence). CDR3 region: CASSIGDSGNTIYF. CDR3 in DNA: TGTGCCAGTAGTATTGGGGACTCCGGAAACACCATATATTTT.

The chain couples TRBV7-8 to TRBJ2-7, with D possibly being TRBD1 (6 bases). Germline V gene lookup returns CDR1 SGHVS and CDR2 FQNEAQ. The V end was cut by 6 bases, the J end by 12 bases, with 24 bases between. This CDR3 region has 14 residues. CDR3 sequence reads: CASSPGVGGASGYF. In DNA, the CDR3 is TGTGCCAGCAGTCCAGGGGTCGGTGGGGCCTCCGGGTACTTC.

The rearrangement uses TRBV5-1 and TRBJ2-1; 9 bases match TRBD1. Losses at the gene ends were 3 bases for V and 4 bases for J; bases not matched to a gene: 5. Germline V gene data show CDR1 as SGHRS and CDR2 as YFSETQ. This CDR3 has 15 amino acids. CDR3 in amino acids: CASSSAGTGYNEQFF. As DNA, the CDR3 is TGCGCCAGCAGCTCCGCCGGGACAGGGTACAATGAGCAGTTCTTC.

The CDR3 loop is CASSVEAGGSPYEQYF. The CDR3, as DNA: TGTGCCAGCAGCGTAGAGGCAGGGGGCTCCCCCTACGAGCAGTACTTC. The chain recombines TRBV9 with TRBJ2-7, with 8 bases identical to TRBD1. Germline-derived CDR1 and CDR2 are SGDLS and YYNGEE. Trimming at V came to 0 bases and at J to 2 bases, leaving 7 bases not matched to a gene. The CDR3 is made up of 16 amino acids.

The CDR3 reads CASSRRLAGGLLYEQYF. The CDR3 DNA follows: TGTGCCAGCAGTCGCCGACTAGCGGGAGGTCTTCTCTACGAGCAGTACTTC. This rearrangement joins TRBV27 to TRBJ2-7; TRBD2 matches 13 bases. Per the germline V gene, CDR1 is MNHEY and CDR2 is SMNVEV (reference sequence). The CDR3 has 17 amino acids. Trimming cost V 5 bases and J 3 bases; bases outside gene matches: 10.

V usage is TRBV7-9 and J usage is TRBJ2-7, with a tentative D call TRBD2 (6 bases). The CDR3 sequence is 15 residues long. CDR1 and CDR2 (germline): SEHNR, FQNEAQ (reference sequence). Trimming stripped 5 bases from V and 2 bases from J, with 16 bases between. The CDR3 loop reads CASSLKEGLPYEQYF. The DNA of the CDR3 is TGTGCCAGCAGCCTAAAGGAGGGGTTGCCCTACGAGCAGTACTTC.

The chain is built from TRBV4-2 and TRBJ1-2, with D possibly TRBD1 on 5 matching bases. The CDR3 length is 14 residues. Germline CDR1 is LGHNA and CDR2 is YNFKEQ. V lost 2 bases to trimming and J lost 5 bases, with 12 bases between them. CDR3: CASSQSTGQYGYTF. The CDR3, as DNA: TGTGCCAGCAGCCAATCCACGGGGCAATATGGCTACACCTTC.

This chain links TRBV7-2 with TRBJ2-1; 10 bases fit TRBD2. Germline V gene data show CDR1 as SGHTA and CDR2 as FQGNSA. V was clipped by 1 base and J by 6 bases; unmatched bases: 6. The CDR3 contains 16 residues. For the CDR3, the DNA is TGTGCCAGCAGCTTAGATTTTCCTAGCGGGAGCAATGAGCAGTTCTTC. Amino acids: CASSLDFPSGSNEQFF.

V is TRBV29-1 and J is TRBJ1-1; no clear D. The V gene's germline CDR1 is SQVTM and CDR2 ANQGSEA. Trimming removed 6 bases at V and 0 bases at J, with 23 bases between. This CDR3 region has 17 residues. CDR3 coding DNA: TGCAGCGTCCCCAACCCGGCAGACCTCTTCATGAACACTGAAGCTTTCTTT. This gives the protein CSVPNPADLFMNTEAFF.

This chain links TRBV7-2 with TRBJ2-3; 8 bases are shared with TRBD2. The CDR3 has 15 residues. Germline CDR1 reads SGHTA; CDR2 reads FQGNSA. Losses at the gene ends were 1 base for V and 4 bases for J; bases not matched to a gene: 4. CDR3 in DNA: TGTGCCAGCAGCTTAGTAGCGGGGTTACCAGATACGCAGTATTTT. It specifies CASSLVAGLPDTQYF.

CDR3 DNA: TGTGCCACCCGACAGGCTCGGGACACTGAAGCTTTCTTT. Translated: CATRQARDTEAFF. The chain employs TRBV5-4 and TRBJ1-1; maybe TRBD1 (6 bases). This CDR3 spans 13 amino acids. Germline V gene data show CDR1 as SGHNT and CDR2 as YYREEE (reference sequence). V lost 9 bases and J lost 3, with 15 bases in between. The full variable domain, completed using reference TRBV5-4 and TRBJ1-1, is ETGVTQSPTHLIKTRGQQVTLRCSSQSGHNTVSWYQQALGQGPQFIFQYYREEENGRGNFPPRFSGLQFPNYSSELNVNALELDDSALYLCATRQARDTEAFFGQGTRLTVV.

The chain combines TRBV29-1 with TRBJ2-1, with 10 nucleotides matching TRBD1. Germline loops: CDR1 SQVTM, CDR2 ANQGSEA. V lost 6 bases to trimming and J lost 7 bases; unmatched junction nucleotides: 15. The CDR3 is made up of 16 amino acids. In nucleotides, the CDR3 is TGCAGCGTGGGGGGGACAGGGGTCGGGGTCATGAATGAGCAGTTCTTC. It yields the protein CSVGGTGVGVMNEQFF.

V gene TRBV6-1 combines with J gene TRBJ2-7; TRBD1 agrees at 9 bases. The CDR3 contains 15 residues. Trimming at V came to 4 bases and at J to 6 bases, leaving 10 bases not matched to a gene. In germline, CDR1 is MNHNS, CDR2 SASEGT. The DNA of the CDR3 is TGTGCCAGCAGTGGGGTAAGGGACAGGGTGATCGAGCAGTACTTC. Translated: CASSGVRDRVIEQYF.

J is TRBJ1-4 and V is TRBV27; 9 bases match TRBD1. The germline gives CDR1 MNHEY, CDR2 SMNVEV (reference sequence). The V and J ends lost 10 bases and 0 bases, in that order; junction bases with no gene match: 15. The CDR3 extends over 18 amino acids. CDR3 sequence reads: CATVVGTGLKATNEKLFF. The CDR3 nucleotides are TGTGCCACCGTTGTCGGGACAGGGCTAAAGGCAACTAATGAAAAACTGTTTTTT.

The CDR3 DNA follows: TGTGCCACCAGCAGAGTGGGCTGGCAAGAGACCCAGTACTTC. This sequence encodes CATSRVGWQETQYF. V gene TRBV15 combines with J gene TRBJ2-5, with no clear D. V was trimmed by 1 base and J by 2 bases, leaving 8 bases between them. The CDR3 contains 14 residues. Germline V gives CDR1 LNHNV, CDR2 YYDKDF (reference sequence).

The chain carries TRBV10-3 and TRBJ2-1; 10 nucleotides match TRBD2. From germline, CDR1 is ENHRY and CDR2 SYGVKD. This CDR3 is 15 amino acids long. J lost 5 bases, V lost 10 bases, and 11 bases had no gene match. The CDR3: CATRPLAGENNEQFF. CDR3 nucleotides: TGTGCCACCAGACCCCTAGCGGGGGAAAACAATGAGCAGTTCTTC.

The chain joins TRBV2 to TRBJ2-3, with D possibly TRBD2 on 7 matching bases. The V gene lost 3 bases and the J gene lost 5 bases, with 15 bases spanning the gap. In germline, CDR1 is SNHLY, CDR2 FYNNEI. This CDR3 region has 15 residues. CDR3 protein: CASSEVGGPGDTQYF. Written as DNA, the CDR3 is TGTGCCAGCAGTGAGGTGGGGGGGCCGGGAGATACGCAGTATTTT.